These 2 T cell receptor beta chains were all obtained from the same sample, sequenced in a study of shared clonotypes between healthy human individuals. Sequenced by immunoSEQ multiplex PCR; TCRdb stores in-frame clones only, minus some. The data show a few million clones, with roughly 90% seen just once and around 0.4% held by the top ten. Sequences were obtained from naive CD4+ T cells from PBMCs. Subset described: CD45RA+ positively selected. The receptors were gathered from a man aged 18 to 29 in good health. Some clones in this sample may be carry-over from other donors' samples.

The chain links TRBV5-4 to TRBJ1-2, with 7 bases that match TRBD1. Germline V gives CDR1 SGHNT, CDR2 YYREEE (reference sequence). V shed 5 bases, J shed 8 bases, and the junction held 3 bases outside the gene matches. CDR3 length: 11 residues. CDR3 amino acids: CASRGTVGYTF. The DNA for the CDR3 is TGTGCCAGCAGGGGGACAGTCGGCTACACCTTC.

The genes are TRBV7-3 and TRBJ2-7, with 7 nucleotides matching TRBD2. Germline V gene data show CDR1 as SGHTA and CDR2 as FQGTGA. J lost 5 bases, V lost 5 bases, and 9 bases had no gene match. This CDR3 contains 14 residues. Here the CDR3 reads CASSLGPGRNEQYF. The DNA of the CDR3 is TGTGCCAGCAGCCTAGGTCCCGGGAGGAACGAGCAGTACTTC.